This passage covers 23 T cell receptor beta chains from one sample sequenced in a study of T-cell reconstitution after alpha-beta-depleted transplantation in children. As it was prepared, the TCRbeta library received unique molecular identifiers. One entry per CDR3 protein, called by TCRdb with MiXCR from the PCR reads. The repertoire holds 530,000 or so distinct CDR3 sequences, with approximately 30% as singletons. This specimen was PBMCs, taken before TCRalphabeta/CD19-depleted stem cell transplant. All receptors come from a boy under two years old with Wiskott-Aldrich syndrome, due to receive a stem cell transplant.

In its sample, this clonotype was seen a few times. Here the CDR3 reads CASSLIVLAGGRNEQFF. The CDR3 region has the DNA TGCGCCAGCAGCTTGATAGTACTAGCGGGAGGGAGGAATGAGCAGTTCTTC. This chain joins TRBV5-1 and TRBJ2-1; 13 positions agree with TRBD2. This CDR3 is 17 amino acids long. CDR1 and CDR2 (germline): SGHRS, YFSETQ. J gave up 7 bases and V 1 base, and 8 bases lay outside the gene matches.

The chain couples TRBV5-1 to TRBJ2-1; D perhaps matches TRBD2 (5 bases). The CDR3 runs to 13 residues. The V gene's germline CDR1 is SGHRS and CDR2 YFSETQ. V dropped 4 bases and J dropped 7 bases, with 12 bases sitting between them. The CDR3 nucleotides are TGCGCCAGCAGCCCCAGCGGATTGAATGAGCAGTTCTTC. Its protein is CASSPSGLNEQFF.

This clonotype was recorded at least ten times. This chain connects TRBV4-2 to TRBJ2-5; a possible D gene is TRBD1 (5 bases). V lost 3 bases, J lost 5 bases, and 10 bases lay in between. Germline V gene data show CDR1 as LGHNA and CDR2 as YNFKEQ. There are 13 residues in the CDR3. CDR3 in amino acids: CASSQSRAETQYF. The CDR3 DNA follows: TGTGCCAGCAGCCAGTCCAGGGCCGAGACCCAGTACTTC.

The genes are TRBV12-3 or TRBV12-4 and TRBJ2-1, with unresolved D. CDR3 length: 14 amino acids. Trimming shortened V by 1 base and J by 5 bases, and 9 bases separated the two germline ends. The CDR3 sequence is CASSLVHSNNEQFF. CDR3 DNA: TGTGCCAGCAGTTTAGTGCATAGCAACAATGAGCAGTTCTTC.

Only a few counts were recorded for this clonotype. V is TRBV10-3 and J is TRBJ2-1; TRBD2 is a possible D gene (6 bases). The CDR3 loop spans 16 amino acids. V dropped 7 bases and J dropped 6 bases, with 22 bases sitting between them. CDR1 and CDR2 from the germline V gene are ENHRY and SYGVKD. DNA of the CDR3: TGTGCCATCAAATCCCCGGGGGACTGGGCGTCCAATGAGCAGTTCTTC. It encodes CAIKSPGDWASNEQFF.

DNA of the CDR3: TGTGCCAGCAGGCGTAGCGGGAGCCGCAATGAGCAGTTCTTC. Its translation is CASRRSGSRNEQFF. This chain joins TRBV28 and TRBJ2-1; 9 bases align to TRBD2. The length of the CDR3 is 14 residues. With V trimmed by 6 bases and J by 6 bases, 6 bases remained unmatched. Germline loops: CDR1 MDHEN, CDR2 SYDVKM.

The chain uses TRBV11-2 and TRBJ1-1; 9 nucleotides match TRBD1. The CDR3 is made up of 15 amino acids. After removal of 4 bases from V and 1 base from J, the junction contained 4 bases not matched to a gene. The germline V gene has CDR1 SGHAT and CDR2 FQNNGV. CDR3 protein: CASSSRQGENTEAFF. The CDR3 nucleotides read TGTGCCAGCAGCTCAAGACAGGGGGAGAACACTGAAGCTTTCTTT. The whole variable domain, filled in from reference TRBV11-2 and TRBJ1-1, reads EAGVAQSPRYKIIEKRQSVAFWCNPISGHATLYWYQQILGQGPKLLIQFQNNGVVDDSQLPKDRFSAERLKGVDSTLKIQPAKLEDSAVYLCASSSRQGENTEAFFGQGTRLTVV.

The rearrangement links TRBV12-3 or TRBV12-4 to TRBJ2-7, with 8 bases that match TRBD2. The junction had 5 bases not matched to a gene; V was cut back by 7 bases and J by 0 bases. The CDR3 spans 14 residues. DNA of the CDR3: TGTGCCAGCACCCAAGCGGGGGCCTCCTACGAGCAGTACTTC. Amino acids: CASTQAGASYEQYF.

The chain links TRBV4-1 to TRBJ1-5; no definite D call. The CDR3 contains 14 residues. The V gene's germline CDR1 is MGHRA and CDR2 YSYEKL. The ends were cut back, 1 base at V and 4 bases at J, with 8 bases in the middle. CDR3 region: CASSQARGNQPQHF. CDR3 in DNA: TGCGCCAGCAGCCAAGCTCGGGGTAATCAGCCCCAGCATTTT.

This rearrangement joins TRBV15 to TRBJ2-7, with D perhaps assigned TRBD1 or TRBD2 (5 bases each). The CDR3 runs 16 residues. Germline-derived CDR1 and CDR2 are LNHNV and YYDKDF (reference sequence). V lost 3 bases, J lost 4 bases, and 19 bases lay in between. The CDR3 DNA reads TGTGCCACCAGCAGGGATCCGGGACCCCTAGGTTACGAGCAGTACTTC. Translation: CATSRDPGPLGYEQYF.

This clonotype has only a few counts. The chain recombines TRBV10-3 with TRBJ2-7, with 11 bases that match TRBD2. The CDR3 length is 17 residues. Germline V lookup: CDR1 ENHRY, CDR2 SYGVKD. Trimming at V came to 3 bases and at J to 1 base, leaving 8 bases not matched to a gene. The CDR3 bases are TGTGCCATCAGTGAACTAGCGGGAGTAGGGGAATCCTACGAGCAGTACTTC. Amino acids: CAISELAGVGESYEQYF.

This chain links TRBV18 with TRBJ1-2; 9 bases agree with TRBD1. Germline loops: CDR1 KGHSH, CDR2 LQKENI. Trimming at V came to 8 bases and at J to 4 bases, leaving 14 bases not matched to a gene. This CDR3 has 16 residues. The CDR3 loop reads CASRPVRDRDIYGYTF. The CDR3 nucleotides read TGTGCCAGCAGACCCGTCCGGGACAGGGACATCTATGGCTACACCTTC.

The rearrangement uses TRBV12-3 or TRBV12-4 and TRBJ1-4; D is uncertain. V lost 4 bases and J 1 base, leaving 10 bases between the germline ends. The CDR3 is 15 amino acids. The CDR3: CASSSGSGTNEKLFF. CDR3 sequence (DNA): TGTGCCAGCAGTTCCGGGTCGGGAACTAATGAAAAACTGTTTTTT.

The chain has TRBV5-1 and TRBJ2-7; tentatively, D is TRBD1 or TRBD2 (5 bases each). V was shortened by 1 base and J by 6 bases, with 14 bases between the two germline ends. CDR1 is SGHRS and CDR2 is YFSETQ in the germline V gene. There are 14 residues in the CDR3. CDR3: CASSLLQGPGEQYF. The CDR3 bases are TGCGCCAGCAGCTTGCTCCAGGGACCGGGCGAGCAGTACTTC.

The chain employs TRBV5-1 and TRBJ2-5; D gene unclear. Between the trimmed V and J ends, which lost 5 bases and 2 bases, there was a span of 13 bases. This CDR3 spans 14 amino acids. CDR1 is SGHRS, CDR2 YFSETQ, per germline. DNA of the CDR3: TGCGCCAGCAGTTTCGCTTTAGTACAAGAGACCCAGTACTTC. The encoded protein is CASSFALVQETQYF.

This clonotype was detected only a few times. This sequence joins TRBV20-1 and TRBJ2-1, with 7 bases lining up with TRBD2. CDR3 length: 15 residues. Germline V CDR1 and CDR2: DFQATT, SNEGSKA (reference sequence). Germline trimming cut 6 bases from V and 2 bases from J; bases unmatched to any gene: 10. CDR3 sequence (DNA): TGCAGTGCCGGAGGTGCAGCGGGGACCTACAATGAGCAGTTCTTC. It is translated as CSAGGAAGTYNEQFF.

This clonotype has only a few counts. This CDR3 is CASSLVVGAGDGELFF. The CDR3 DNA is TGTGCCAGCAGCTTAGTTGTTGGTGCGGGAGACGGGGAGCTGTTTTTT. The V and J genes are TRBV7-2 and TRBJ2-2; 7 bases fit TRBD2. The length of the CDR3 is 16 residues. The V segment lost 1 base and the J segment 7 bases; nucleotides outside the gene matches: 9. Germline-derived CDR1 and CDR2 are SGHTA and FQGNSA.

The chain combines TRBV3-1 with TRBJ2-5, with 11 bases matching TRBD2. The germline gives CDR1 LGHDT, CDR2 YNNKEL (reference sequence). V lost 7 bases, J lost 5 bases, and 18 bases stayed unmatched. The CDR3 is 18 amino acids. The CDR3 reads CASNPTQRLAGLRETQYF. Written as DNA, the CDR3 is TGTGCCAGCAACCCAACACAGCGACTAGCGGGATTGCGGGAGACCCAGTACTTC.

The rearrangement joins TRBV20-1 to TRBJ1-5; 8 positions agree with TRBD1. The junction had 6 bases not matched to a gene; V was cut back by 2 bases and J by 6 bases. Germline V gives CDR1 DFQATT, CDR2 SNEGSKA (reference sequence). The CDR3 contains 14 residues. In nucleotides, the CDR3 is TGCAGTGCTAGAATCGGACAGGGAACTCAGCCCCAGCATTTT. Residues: CSARIGQGTQPQHF.

CDR3 region: CSARRGLAGVTAETQYF. Written as DNA, the CDR3 is TGCAGTGCTAGAAGGGGACTAGCGGGAGTAACAGCAGAGACCCAGTACTTC. The V and J genes are TRBV20-1 and TRBJ2-5; 14 nucleotides agree with TRBD2. Germline V gene data show CDR1 as DFQATT and CDR2 as SNEGSKA (reference sequence). The CDR3 spans 17 residues. The V segment lost 2 bases and the J segment 4 bases; nucleotides outside the gene matches: 9.

The genes are TRBV7-8 and TRBJ2-1; D not resolved. There are 16 residues in the CDR3. CDR1 and CDR2 from the germline V gene are SGHVS and FQNEAQ. The V end was cut by 7 bases, the J end by 6 bases, with 22 bases between. The CDR3 here is CASTSEAESHFNEQFF. CDR3 DNA sequence: TGTGCCAGCACCTCCGAGGCGGAGTCCCATTTCAATGAGCAGTTCTTC. Filled out from reference TRBV7-8 and TRBJ2-1, the complete variable domain reads GAGVSQSPRYKVAKRGQDVALRCDPISGHVSLFWYQQALGQGPEFLTYFQNEAQLDKSGLPSDRFFAERPEGSVSTLKIQRTQQEDSAVYLCASTSEAESHFNEQFFGPGTRLTVL.

This clonotype was counted ten times or more. The chain uses TRBV5-1 and TRBJ2-3, with 8 positions matching TRBD1. Germline CDR1 and CDR2: SGHRS and YFSETQ. Trimming removed 4 bases from V and 1 base from J; junction bases left unmatched: 2. This CDR3 spans 14 amino acids. The CDR3 region has the DNA TGCGCCAGCAGCCCGGGACAGGGCACAGATACGCAGTATTTT. It is translated as CASSPGQGTDTQYF.

The J gene is TRBJ2-2, the V gene TRBV5-1; possibly TRBD1 for D (6 bases). CDR3 length: 14 amino acids. Germline lookup yields CDR1 SGHRS and CDR2 YFSETQ. Deletions cut 5 bases from V and 0 bases from J, with 8 bases between. CDR3 residues: CASRYRANTGELFF. CDR3 nucleotide sequence: TGCGCCAGCAGGTACAGGGCGAACACCGGGGAGCTGTTTTTT.